This TCR beta chain was found in a study of blood T cell repertoires in COVID-19. Study-level information: Acute-phase and convalescent COVID-19 samples originated in the United States, Italy and Spain.

Measured with immunoSEQ multiplex PCR; TCRdb has only the in-frame clones, and not every one. Of 450,000 or so clones in the sample, roughly 89% were seen once. The germline CDR1 and CDR2 sequences are KGHSY and FQNENV. The CDR3 covers 12 residues. Trimming shortened V by 3 bases and J by 3 bases, and 6 bases separated the two germline ends. Input material: peripheral blood. This sequence originates from a man between 18 and 29 years old with COVID-19, enrolled during active disease. The genes are TRBV16 and TRBJ2-7; D is undetermined. The CDR3 DNA reads TGTGCCAGCAGCCAGTCCTTCTACGAGCAGTACTTC. Amino acids: CASSQSFYEQYF.